Presented here are 2 T cell receptor beta chains from one specimen sequenced in a study of T cell repertoires in cytomegalovirus infection. TCRdb used MiXCR to reprocess the reads, holding one entry per CDR3 protein. The sample carries approximately 500,000 distinct CDR3 sequences, 16% recorded once. The sequencing sample was made of CD8+ T cells from PBMCs. The receptors were sampled from a human donor in good health (CMV status not recorded). Some clones in this sample may be carry-over from other donors' samples.

This clonotype was seen more than once but under ten times. V is TRBV28 and J is TRBJ2-7, with TRBD2 as a possible D gene (6 bases). V lost 5 bases and J 3 bases, leaving 11 bases between the germline ends. The CDR3 runs to 13 residues. CDR1 and CDR2 (germline): MDHEN, SYDVKM. The CDR3 bases are TGTGCCAGCAGTCCTTACGGGGGCTACGAGCAGTACTTC. Residues: CASSPYGGYEQYF.

Points on this clonotype: A much larger clone differs from this one at a single base, so this may be a read error. The conserved phenylalanine or tryptophan is not found at the CDR3 terminus, so this likely reflects a read error. The rearrangement uses TRBV28 and TRBJ2-1; D possibly corresponds to TRBD2 (7 bases). Trimming left V 10 bases short and J 4 bases short, with 14 bases between. The CDR3 runs to 13 residues. Germline CDR1 MDHEN, CDR2 SYDVKM. The CDR3 DNA reads as TGTGCCACCAGGGGAGGGGCTTACAATGAGCAGTTCTCC. Translation: CATRGGAYNEQFS.